The 32 T cell receptor beta chains below were found in one sample sequenced in a study of Ad26.COV2.S vaccination and SARS-CoV-2 variants (dated by TCRdb to the early 2020s). Interpreted using the paper, the treatment or condition label stands for: some 20 received Ad26.COV2.S at low or high dose, single or two shots; roughly five received placebo; per-sample allocation not given. For vaccine and placebo recipients, repertoires were sequenced using samples collected on day 63 after the first injection. To prepare the library, the immunoSEQ multiplex PCR assay was applied. The clones in this table, taken by TCRdb from immuneACCESS, are in-frame only. Not every clone is retained; where verified, under half of the shortfall comes from an unresolved V gene, and the cause of the rest is unknown. The sample data list some 410,000 clones, and around 92% of these were observed just once. More than 1.5% of the sample is in the top ten clones.

Material: peripheral blood, obtained in a trial of Ad26.COV2.S vaccine versus placebo. The source of these receptors is a person aged 18-65 years who received the Ad26.COV2.S COVID-19 vaccine or a placebo.

This clone was picked up one time. The CDR3 sequence is CASSSSTGTNEQYF. The CDR3 region has the DNA TGCGCCAGCAGCTCCTCGACAGGGACCAACGAGCAGTACTTC. V is TRBV5-1 and J is TRBJ2-7, with TRBD1 matching over 7 bases. The germline gives CDR1 SGHRS, CDR2 YFSETQ. V lost 3 bases to trimming and J lost 5 bases; unmatched junction nucleotides: 8. CDR3 length: 14 amino acids.

This clone has more than one count but fewer than ten. The rearrangement joins TRBV28 to TRBJ2-2; TRBD2 agrees at 8 bases. V trimming: 6 bases; J trimming: 5 bases; junction bases outside the gene matches: 5. The CDR3 runs to 14 residues. The germline V gene encodes CDR1 MDHEN and CDR2 SYDVKM. The CDR3 sequence: CASSTGGPTGELFF. In nucleotides, the CDR3 is TGTGCCAGCAGCACGGGGGGGCCAACCGGGGAGCTGTTTTTT. Complete variable domain (other parts from reference TRBV28 and TRBJ2-2): DVKVTQSSRYLVKRTGEKVFLECVQDMDHENMFWYRQDPGLGLRLIYFSYDVKMKEKGDIPEGYSVSREKKERFSLILESASTNQTSMYLCASSTGGPTGELFFGEGSRLTVL.

V gene TRBV27 combines with J gene TRBJ2-7; TRBD2 is a possible D gene (6 bases). Trimming shortened V by 1 base and J by 2 bases, and 12 bases separated the two germline ends. Germline values: CDR1 MNHEY, CDR2 SMNVEV (reference sequence). This CDR3 spans 15 amino acids. CDR3 protein: CASSLYGGLTYEQYF. The CDR3 nucleotides are TGTGCCAGCAGTTTATACGGGGGACTGACCTACGAGCAGTACTTC.

The chain has TRBV28 and TRBJ2-7; no clear D. The CDR3 covers 12 residues. In germline, CDR1 is MDHEN, CDR2 SYDVKM. Trimming cost V 6 bases and J 2 bases, with 8 bases left between them. As DNA, the CDR3 is TGTGCCAGCAGCCAGCTTCCCTACGAGCAGTACTTC. This encodes CASSQLPYEQYF.

The chain employs TRBV10-3 and TRBJ2-7; D call uncertain. The V and J ends lost 3 bases and 7 bases respectively, with 16 bases between them. Looked up from germline, CDR1 is ENHRY and CDR2 is SYGVKD. The CDR3 is 14 residues long. This CDR3 is CAISDPGPVWEQYF. CDR3 bases: TGTGCCATCAGTGACCCCGGACCCGTTTGGGAGCAGTACTTC.

V is TRBV11-2 and J is TRBJ2-3; D remains ambiguous. CDR3 length equals 13 residues. Trimming took off 1 base at V and 2 bases at J, with 4 bases between the two ends. From germline, CDR1 is SGHAT and CDR2 FQNNGV. CDR3 sequence (DNA): TGTGCCAGCAGCTTAGTCCTCACAGATACGCAGTATTTT. Its translation is CASSLVLTDTQYF.

The chain employs TRBV27 and TRBJ2-1, with 7 positions matching TRBD1. This CDR3 has 14 residues. In germline, CDR1 is MNHEY, CDR2 SMNVEV (reference sequence). The junction had 6 bases not matched to a gene; V was cut back by 6 bases and J by 4 bases. This CDR3 is CASRSDRLYNEQFF. The CDR3 bases are TGTGCCAGCAGGTCGGACAGGCTTTACAATGAGCAGTTCTTC.

Note on this clone: At the DNA level, this CDR3 is encoded by other sequences in the same sample as well. This chain uses TRBV10-3 with TRBJ2-1; the match to TRBD1 covers 7 bases. Germline V gene lookup returns CDR1 ENHRY and CDR2 SYGVKD. J gave up 5 bases and V 8 bases, and 6 bases lay outside the gene matches. This CDR3 is 13 amino acids long. For the CDR3, the DNA is TGTGCCATCGGAGGACAGGCTGACAATGAGCAGTTCTTC. It specifies CAIGGQADNEQFF.

The chain employs TRBV5-4 and TRBJ1-1, with 7 bases lining up with TRBD1. The germline gives CDR1 SGHNT, CDR2 YYREEE (reference sequence). This CDR3 has 16 residues. With V trimmed by 0 bases and J by 0 bases, 5 bases remained unmatched. This CDR3 reads CASSLEGAQMNTEAFF. The CDR3 DNA reads as TGTGCCAGCAGCTTGGAGGGGGCTCAGATGAACACTGAAGCTTTCTTT.

This chain connects TRBV7-2 to TRBJ1-1; 7 nucleotides match TRBD1. The CDR3 runs 13 residues. Germline V lookup: CDR1 SGHTA, CDR2 FQGNSA. With 2 bases clipped from V and 8 bases from J, the junction kept 5 bases outside the gene matches. The CDR3 here is CASSLLEGAEAFF. CDR3 nucleotide sequence: TGTGCCAGCAGCTTACTGGAGGGGGCGGAAGCTTTCTTT.

The chain has TRBV28 and TRBJ1-1; 7 positions match TRBD1. The CDR3 is made up of 14 amino acids. After removal of 6 bases from V and 8 bases from J, the junction contained 12 bases not matched to a gene. Per germline, CDR1 MDHEN and CDR2 SYDVKM. The DNA for the CDR3 is TGTGCCAGCAGCCTATGGACAGGAACGACCGAAGCTTTCTTT. Protein product: CASSLWTGTTEAFF.

The V call is TRBV3-1 (or the pseudogene TRBV3-2), the J call TRBJ1-1; D call uncertain. V lost 2 bases to trimming and J lost 1 base, with 11 bases between them. The CDR3 runs 15 residues. Germline CDR1 is LGHDT and CDR2 is YNNKEL (reference sequence). The CDR3 sequence is CASSQSTGKNTEAFF. DNA of the CDR3: TGTGCCAGCAGCCAAAGTACGGGCAAGAACACTGAAGCTTTCTTT.

About this clone: This sample also contains other DNA sequences that code for the same CDR3. The V call is TRBV5-1, the J call TRBJ1-4, with D unresolved. From germline, CDR1 is SGHRS and CDR2 YFSETQ. Deletions cut 0 bases from V and 7 bases from J, with 4 bases between. This CDR3 has 12 residues. The CDR3 DNA reads as TGCGCCAGCAGCTTGGGGGGTGAAAAACTGTTTTTT. Residues: CASSLGGEKLFF. Full variable domain (outside the CDR3, taken from reference TRBV5-1 and TRBJ1-4): KAGVTQTPRYLIKTRGQQVTLSCSPISGHRSVSWYQQTPGQGLQFLFEYFSETQRNKGNFPGRFSGRQFSNSRSEMNVSTLELGDSALYLCASSLGGEKLFFGSGTQLSVL.

This sequence joins TRBV27 and TRBJ2-7, with 8 positions matching TRBD2. The CDR3 sequence is 14 residues long. Trimming at V came to 7 bases and at J to 6 bases, leaving 11 bases not matched to a gene. Germline V gives CDR1 MNHEY, CDR2 SMNVEV (reference sequence). CDR3: CASTSRGAGTEQYF. CDR3 in DNA: TGTGCCAGCACCTCGCGGGGGGCCGGGACCGAGCAGTACTTC.

This rearrangement joins TRBV29-1 to TRBJ1-1; tentative D call: TRBD1 (5 bases). CDR1 and CDR2 from the germline V gene are SQVTM and ANQGSEA. CDR3 length: 16 amino acids. V was pared by 4 bases and J by 2 bases, with 20 bases between. The DNA for the CDR3 is TGCAGCGTTGTCTATTTCACGGGACGGGTCAACACTGAAGCTTTCTTT. Amino acid sequence: CSVVYFTGRVNTEAFF.

The chain has TRBV3-1 (or the pseudogene TRBV3-2) and TRBJ2-5; a weak D match, TRBD2 (5 bases). Per the germline V gene, CDR1 is LGHDT and CDR2 is YNNKEL (reference sequence). V was cut by 0 bases and J by 5 bases, with 19 bases left in between. The CDR3 sequence is 17 residues long. The CDR3 reads CASSQDIRLAEEETQYF. The CDR3, as DNA: TGTGCCAGCAGCCAAGATATCCGACTGGCGGAGGAGGAGACCCAGTACTTC.

The V gene is TRBV25-1, the J gene TRBJ2-2, with a tentative D call TRBD1 (6 bases). The V end was cut by 1 base, the J end by 0 bases, with 9 bases between. Per the germline V gene, CDR1 is MGHDK and CDR2 is SYGVNS. The CDR3 runs to 16 residues. In nucleotides, the CDR3 is TGTGCCAGCAGTGAATGGGCAGGGGCGAACACCGGGGAGCTGTTTTTT. Translated: CASSEWAGANTGELFF.

The CDR3 coding sequence is TGCGCCAGCAGCTTGGGTGTAATGAACATTCAGTACTTC. Translating it yields CASSLGVMNIQYF. The chain links TRBV5-1 to TRBJ2-4; D unresolved. The CDR3 length is 13 residues. Trimming took 0 bases from V and 7 from J, leaving 8 bases between them. The germline gives CDR1 SGHRS, CDR2 YFSETQ.

The CDR3 is CASSLDGSRVNYGYTF. The CDR3 DNA follows: TGTGCCAGCAGCCTTGACGGTAGTAGGGTTAACTATGGCTACACCTTC. The chain employs TRBV7-8 and TRBJ1-2; D gene unclear. This CDR3 is 16 amino acids long. Germline CDR1 SGHVS, CDR2 FQNEAQ. With 5 bases removed from V and 1 base from J, the gap between germline ends came to 17 bases. Together with reference TRBV7-8 and TRBJ1-2, the CDR3 gives the full variable domain: GAGVSQSPRYKVAKRGQDVALRCDPISGHVSLFWYQQALGQGPEFLTYFQNEAQLDKSGLPSDRFFAERPEGSVSTLKIQRTQQEDSAVYLCASSLDGSRVNYGYTFGSGTRLTVV.

V gene TRBV19 combines with J gene TRBJ1-3; D gene unclear. The CDR3 has 11 residues. The germline V gene has CDR1 LNHDA and CDR2 SQIVND (reference sequence). Trimming cost V 7 bases and J 4 bases, with 5 bases left between them. The CDR3 reads CASTGGNTIYF. CDR3 nucleotides: TGTGCCAGTACTGGGGGAAACACCATATATTTT.

CDR3 coding DNA: TGTGCCACCAGCGGAGTACTCAGGGGGACTAATGAAAAACTGTTTTTT. Translation gives CATSGVLRGTNEKLFF. The chain is built from TRBV15 and TRBJ1-4; 7 bases map to TRBD1. After removal of 5 bases from V and 2 bases from J, the junction contained 8 bases not matched to a gene. Per the germline V gene, CDR1 is LNHNV and CDR2 is YYDKDF (reference sequence). This CDR3 has 16 amino acids.

This clone has only one observation. The chain has TRBV6-6 and TRBJ2-7; 7 nucleotides match TRBD2. V lost 8 bases and J lost 2; bases outside the gene matches: 12. The length of the CDR3 is 15 residues. Per germline, CDR1 MNHNY and CDR2 SVGAGI (reference sequence). In nucleotides, the CDR3 is TGTGCCAGCTCGACGGGTTGGGGAGGGGCCTACGAGCAGTACTTC. Encoded protein: CASSTGWGGAYEQYF.

The J gene is TRBJ1-5, the V gene TRBV6-2 or TRBV6-3; D is ambiguous. The CDR3 length is 19 residues. V lost 2 bases, J lost 0 bases, and 20 bases lay in between. CDR1 and CDR2 from the germline V gene are MNHEY and SVGEGT. CDR3 nucleotides: TGTGCCAGCAGTTACCCGGCGGCCCCGTCGGGGTATAGCAATCAGCCCCAGCATTTT. Translating it yields CASSYPAAPSGYSNQPQHF.

This clone was seen only a few times. This sequence joins TRBV6-5 and TRBJ1-1, with a tentative D call TRBD1 (5 bases). V dropped 6 bases and J dropped 1 base, with 12 bases sitting between them. The CDR3 sequence is 14 residues long. CDR1 and CDR2 (germline): MNHEY, SVGAGI. The CDR3 DNA reads TGTGCCAGCAGGGGACGGTCGCCGAACACTGAAGCTTTCTTT. Translation gives CASRGRSPNTEAFF.

The chain couples TRBV19 to TRBJ1-2; D unresolved. The CDR3 runs 16 residues. The germline CDR1 and CDR2 sequences are LNHDA and SQIVND (reference sequence). V was shortened by 0 bases and J by 4 bases, with 15 bases between the two germline ends. CDR3: CASSIDPDGLAYGYTF. The CDR3 DNA is TGTGCCAGTAGTATAGACCCGGACGGACTTGCCTATGGCTACACCTTC.

J is TRBJ1-6 and V is TRBV21-1; TRBD1 is the table's D call and was not checked against the DNA. TRBV21-1 counts as a pseudogene. This CDR3 spans 14 amino acids. The CDR3 is CASSTRQGASPLHF. The CDR3 bases are TGTGCCAGCAGCACCAGACAGGGGGCTTCACCCCTCCACTTT.

The chain carries TRBV28 and TRBJ1-1; D is possibly TRBD1 (5 bases). The CDR3 has 16 amino acids. Germline CDR1 MDHEN, CDR2 SYDVKM. Trimming stripped 3 bases from V and 4 bases from J, with 18 bases between. The CDR3 protein is CASSFNTPAGGTEAFF. As DNA, the CDR3 is TGTGCCAGCAGTTTCAATACCCCCGCCGGGGGCACTGAAGCTTTCTTT.

Turning to this clone: Other DNA sequences of this sample code for an identical CDR3. The chain uses TRBV7-2 and TRBJ2-7; 9 bases are a match to TRBD1. There are 14 residues in the CDR3. The germline gives CDR1 SGHTA, CDR2 FQGNSA. Losses at the gene ends were 3 bases for V and 4 bases for J; bases not matched to a gene: 4. The CDR3 sequence: CASSFGTGLYEQYF. The CDR3 DNA is TGTGCCAGCAGCTTCGGGACAGGGCTATACGAGCAGTACTTC.

V gene TRBV19 combines with J gene TRBJ1-5; D is unclear. V was clipped by 3 bases and J by 1 base, with 10 bases between them. Germline loops: CDR1 LNHDA, CDR2 SQIVND (reference sequence). This CDR3 comprises 15 residues. In nucleotides, the CDR3 is TGTGCCAGTAGTATTGGGGTGCTAAGCAATCAGCCCCAGCATTTT. This sequence encodes CASSIGVLSNQPQHF. Together with reference TRBV19 and TRBJ1-5, the CDR3 gives the full variable domain: DGGITQSPKYLFRKEGQNVTLSCEQNLNHDAMYWYRQDPGQGLRLIYYSQIVNDFQKGDIAEGYSVSREKKESFPLTVTSAQKNPTAFYLCASSIGVLSNQPQHFGDGTRLSIL.

This clone was observed a few times. The V gene is TRBV2, the J gene TRBJ2-7; TRBD1 is a possible D gene (6 bases). This CDR3 region has 15 residues. Deletions cut 6 bases from V and 2 bases from J, with 17 bases between. The V gene's germline CDR1 is SNHLY and CDR2 FYNNEI. Written as DNA, the CDR3 is TGTGCCAGCAGGGGAGTTGGACAGCTGCCCTACGAGCAGTACTTC. Residues: CASRGVGQLPYEQYF.

The sample holds one count of this clone. This chain links TRBV9 with TRBJ1-3; D possibly corresponds to TRBD1 (5 bases). This CDR3 contains 16 residues. Germline V lookup: CDR1 SGDLS, CDR2 YYNGEE. Between the trimmed V and J ends, which lost 4 bases and 2 bases, there was a span of 16 bases. Here the CDR3 reads CASSPPGDFPGNTIYF. The CDR3, as DNA: TGTGCCAGCAGCCCGCCTGGGGACTTCCCTGGAAACACCATATATTTT.

The chain employs TRBV5-4 and TRBJ2-2, with 9 bases fitting TRBD1. This CDR3 spans 15 amino acids. The germline gives CDR1 SGHNT, CDR2 YYREEE (reference sequence). Trimming removed 4 bases from V and 3 bases from J; junction bases left unmatched: 4. The CDR3 loop is CASSVRQGDTGELFF. Written as DNA, the CDR3 is TGTGCCAGCAGCGTACGACAGGGGGACACCGGGGAGCTGTTTTTT.